Sequencing of this TCR beta chain was carried out in a study of beta chain features in type 1 diabetes. A word on this clone: Its antigen is as yet unknown.

Sequencing targeted expressed TCRB transcripts, as all isolated RNA had been reverse transcribed. This table comes from immunoSEQ multiplex PCR, and its TCRdb copy is limited to in-frame clones, with some not included. The data hold a few hundred thousand clones, with around an eighth observed a single time. V was shortened by 2 bases and J by 6 bases, with 11 bases between the two germline ends. The CDR3 runs 14 residues. Germline assignment: CDR1 LNHNV and CDR2 YYDKDF (reference sequence). Study conclusions and caveats: Shortening that was moderate but significant affected the TCRB CDR3s of Type 1 diabetes patients in all four CD4+ subsets. TCRB rearrangement may or may not be influenced by HLA type; here this remained unresolved.

In total, each donor contributed a single heparinised blood draw that averaged around 100 mL. This clonotype was obtained from a woman younger than 30 with type 1 diabetes. The J gene is TRBJ2-1, the V gene TRBV15, with D possibly being TRBD2 (5 bases). The material sequenced was naive CD4+ T cells from blood. DNA for the CDR3: TGTGCCACCAGCAGAAACAGCGGATCCAATGAGCAGTTCTTC. Its translation: CATSRNSGSNEQFF.